A single sample gave rise to the 3 T cell receptor beta chains below, sequenced in a study of T cell changes during pregnancy in multiple sclerosis. Generated by immunoSEQ multiplex PCR, the TCRdb table keeps only in-frame clones and is missing some. The data show tens of thousands of clones, 85% to 95% seen once. The sample here was peripheral blood, taken in the first trimester of pregnancy. These receptors were taken from a female donor with multiple sclerosis, enrolled in a pregnancy study.

CDR3 residues: CASSHRLDSGTAPYEQYF. CDR3 bases: TGTGCCAGCAGCCACCGCCTAGATTCCGGGACAGCCCCTTACGAGCAGTACTTC. The rearrangement links TRBV7-6 to TRBJ2-7; 7 nucleotides line up with TRBD1. Germline lookup yields CDR1 SGHVS and CDR2 FNYEAQ. V was pared by 5 bases and J by 4 bases, with 20 bases of the junction left unmatched. The CDR3 is 18 amino acids.

V is TRBV29-1 and J is TRBJ1-1; 7 nucleotides align to TRBD1. V shed 7 bases and J 9 bases; nucleotides not matched to a gene: 8. Germline V gene lookup returns CDR1 SQVTM and CDR2 ANQGSEA. The CDR3 consists of 11 residues. This chain's CDR3 is CSAQTGTQAFF. CDR3 nucleotides: TGCAGCGCCCAGACAGGGACTCAAGCTTTCTTT.

The rearrangement uses TRBV10-3 and TRBJ2-2, with D tentatively TRBD1 (5 bases). The CDR3 spans 13 residues. Germline V gene lookup returns CDR1 ENHRY and CDR2 SYGVKD. V lost 10 bases to trimming and J lost 1 base, with 10 bases between them. CDR3 nucleotides: TGTGCCACCAGGGCAGGGAACACCGGGGAGCTGTTTTTT. Translating it yields CATRAGNTGELFF.